The entry below describes one TCR beta chain. The antigen is not known. Those who donated were healthy bone marrow donors. Primers: 60 Vbeta forward and 13 Jbeta reverse. This table comes from immunoSEQ multiplex PCR, and its TCRdb copy is limited to in-frame clones, with some not included. Counted here are a few hundred thousand clones, approximately 80% occurring once; the ten biggest clones make up roughly 15%. These data belong to a study of cytomegalovirus exposure and HLA in healthy donors. The overall study: Prior work identified 95 million to 120 million unique TCR beta sequences in 150 million to 200 million T cells. Notes on the study in general: Another analysis was done later, and it associated over 15,000 TCR beta sequences with HLA alleles at 0.05 false discovery rate.

The CDR3 is 13 amino acids. Trimming pared 8 bases from V and 1 base from J, leaving 12 bases between. Germline values: CDR1 MNHEY, CDR2 SVGAGI. The chain is built from TRBV6-5 and TRBJ2-7; D is perhaps TRBD1 (5 bases). The sequencing sample was made of PBMCs. This receptor was taken from a man between 40 and 49 years old in good health and CMV-seronegative. CDR3 in amino acids: CASRRPGSYEQYF. The DNA for the CDR3 is TGTGCCAGCCGCAGGCCAGGGTCCTACGAGCAGTACTTC.